The T cell receptor beta chain under discussion was sequenced for a study of T cell changes during pregnancy in multiple sclerosis. The protocol was immunoSEQ multiplex PCR, while the TCRdb copy is restricted to in-frame clones and leaves out a portion. The sample lists 70,000 to 85,000 clones, 92% seen once, with less than 3% in the top ten. Losses at the gene ends were 3 bases for V and 4 bases for J; bases not matched to a gene: 1. The CDR3 runs 13 residues. CDR1 and CDR2 (germline): LNHDA, SQIVND (reference sequence). V usage is TRBV19 and J usage is TRBJ2-5; 8 bases are shared with TRBD1. The clonotype originates from a female donor with multiple sclerosis, enrolled in a pregnancy study. The source was peripheral blood, collected before pregnancy. The CDR3 coding sequence is TGTGCCAGTAGTATCGACAGGGGAGAGACCCAGTACTTC. This sequence encodes CASSIDRGETQYF.